Each of the 19 T cell receptor beta chains below was sequenced from the same sample in a study of shared clonotypes between healthy human individuals. The repertoire was sequenced with immunoSEQ multiplex PCR; TCRdb's copy has only in-frame clones and lacks some. This sample has roughly 660,000 clones, with about 90% found just once. The sample taken for sequencing was memory CD8+ T cells from PBMCs. Described subset: CD45RO+ cells pooled with CCR7-negative TemRA cells. These TCRs come from a man aged 18 to 30 in good health. Some clones in this sample may be carry-over from other donors' samples.

CDR3 region: CASSVNPPGGGLDTQYF. The CDR3 nucleotides are TGTGCCAGCAGCGTCAATCCCCCAGGGGGCGGCTTAGATACGCAGTATTTT. This sequence joins TRBV7-3 and TRBJ2-3, with 8 bases lining up with TRBD1. The germline V gene encodes CDR1 SGHTA and CDR2 FQGTGA. The CDR3 sequence is 17 residues long. The junction had 15 bases not matched to a gene; V was cut back by 5 bases and J by 5 bases.

This clone came up a few times. This chain connects TRBV10-1 to TRBJ2-5, with 12 bases that match TRBD2. The end of the DNA is better explained by TRBJ2-7, so the J call may be wrong. The CDR3 is 15 amino acids. Germline CDR1 WNHNN, CDR2 SYGVQD (reference sequence). CDR3 sequence (DNA): TGCGCCAGCAGTCCCGGGTGGACTAGCGGGGACGAGCAGTACTTC. This gives the protein CASSPGWTSGDEQYF.

This sequence joins TRBV7-2 and TRBJ1-2; D gene unclear. The ends were cut back, 5 bases at V and 5 bases at J, with 21 bases in the middle. The CDR3 spans 16 residues. Germline V gene sequence: CDR1 SGHTA, CDR2 FQGNSA. The CDR3 spells CASSTIWTNPNYGYTF. CDR3 in DNA: TGTGCCAGCAGCACCATTTGGACCAACCCAAATTATGGCTACACCTTC.

This clone has just one count. V and J are TRBV6-1 and TRBJ2-5, with TRBD1 identical over 10 bases. Germline CDR1 MNHNS, CDR2 SASEGT. V lost 2 bases and J lost 5; bases outside the gene matches: 5. The CDR3 has 15 amino acids. For the CDR3, the DNA is TGTGCCAGCAGTGAATGGGGGGACAGGGGTGAGACCCAGTACTTC. This translates into CASSEWGDRGETQYF.

The J gene is TRBJ2-1, the V gene TRBV19; D perhaps matches TRBD1 (6 bases). Between the trimmed V and J ends, which lost 3 bases and 2 bases, there was a span of 14 bases. The CDR3 runs 16 residues. Germline assignment: CDR1 LNHDA and CDR2 SQIVND (reference sequence). The CDR3 DNA reads as TGTGCCAGTAGTATTGTACGACAGGTGACCTACAATGAGCAGTTCTTC. This encodes CASSIVRQVTYNEQFF.

This sequence joins TRBV9 and TRBJ1-6; 8 bases map to TRBD1. V shed 3 bases and J 6 bases; nucleotides not matched to a gene: 5. The CDR3 loop spans 15 amino acids. CDR1 is SGDLS, CDR2 YYNGEE, per germline. The CDR3 loop reads CASSARDRSNSPLHF. The CDR3, as DNA: TGTGCCAGCAGCGCCCGGGACAGGAGTAATTCACCCCTCCACTTT.

The gene calls are TRBV5-1 and TRBJ2-7; 10 nucleotides align to TRBD1. The CDR3 runs to 15 residues. V was clipped by 4 bases and J by 3 bases; unmatched bases: 7. Germline V gives CDR1 SGHRS, CDR2 YFSETQ. The CDR3 sequence: CASSVTGTGVYEQYF. The DNA for the CDR3 is TGCGCCAGCAGCGTTACCGGGACAGGGGTCTACGAGCAGTACTTC.

Note on this clone: This same CDR3 is encoded by further DNA sequences in the sample. The V gene is TRBV7-9, the J gene TRBJ2-1; weak D call: TRBD2 (5 bases). Deletions cut 2 bases from V and 0 bases from J, with 11 bases between. The CDR3 loop spans 16 amino acids. The germline gives CDR1 SEHNR, CDR2 FQNEAQ (reference sequence). CDR3: CASSLRGPSSYNEQFF. Here the CDR3 DNA reads TGTGCCAGCAGCTTACGAGGGCCAAGCTCCTACAATGAGCAGTTCTTC.

This rearrangement joins TRBV27 to TRBJ2-5; 8 bases map to TRBD1. The V and J ends lost 5 bases and 4 bases, in that order; junction bases with no gene match: 6. CDR1 and CDR2 (germline): MNHEY, SMNVEV (reference sequence). The CDR3 covers 14 residues. CDR3 DNA: TGTGCCAGCAGTACGGACAGGGTGGGAGAGACCCAGTACTTC. Amino acids: CASSTDRVGETQYF.

The rearrangement links TRBV29-1 to TRBJ2-3, with 14 bases aligning to TRBD2. After removal of 4 bases from V and 4 bases from J, the junction contained 1 base not matched to a gene. CDR1 and CDR2 from the germline V gene are SQVTM and ANQGSEA. The CDR3 runs to 14 residues. This CDR3 reads CSVGGLAGADTQYF. The CDR3 DNA reads as TGCAGCGTTGGGGGACTAGCGGGAGCAGATACGCAGTATTTT.

This clone appeared a single time. The rearrangement links TRBV4-1 to TRBJ2-2; D unclear. With 5 bases removed from V and 5 bases from J, the gap between germline ends came to 12 bases. The CDR3 is 14 amino acids. CDR1 and CDR2 (germline): MGHRA, YSYEKL. The CDR3 DNA sequence: TGCGCCAGCAGCTTTTCTAAAGTTACCGGGGAGCTGTTTTTT. It specifies CASSFSKVTGELFF.

This chain uses TRBV5-6 with TRBJ2-1; TRBD2 aligns across 8 bases. Trimming cost V 2 bases and J 8 bases; bases outside gene matches: 3. This CDR3 is 13 amino acids long. CDR1 and CDR2 from the germline V gene are SGHDT and YYEEEE. The CDR3 DNA reads TGTGCCAGCAGCTTTGGACTAGCCGATGAGCAGTTCTTC. This codes for CASSFGLADEQFF.

The chain uses TRBV6-1 and TRBJ1-5; maybe TRBD1 (6 bases). Between the trimmed V and J ends, which lost 3 bases and 3 bases, there was a span of 12 bases. Germline assignment: CDR1 MNHNS and CDR2 SASEGT. The CDR3 loop spans 15 amino acids. The CDR3 reads CASSDWGLNNQPQHF. The CDR3 DNA is TGTGCCAGCAGTGATTGGGGGCTCAACAATCAGCCCCAGCATTTT.

CDR3 loop: CASSERGTLNYGYTF. In DNA form, the CDR3 reads TGTGCCAGCAGTGAACGGGGAACCCTTAACTATGGCTACACCTTC. This chain links TRBV6-1 with TRBJ1-2; D unclear. The V end lost 2 bases, the J end lost 1 base, and 11 bases lay between the germline ends. Looked up from germline, CDR1 is MNHNS and CDR2 is SASEGT. This CDR3 comprises 15 residues.

J is TRBJ2-7 and V is TRBV13, with 11 bases that match TRBD1. Unmatched junction bases numbered 10, after V lost 5 bases and J lost 4 bases. The length of the CDR3 is 16 residues. Germline V lookup: CDR1 PRHDT, CDR2 FYEKMQ (reference sequence). The DNA of the CDR3 is TGTGCCAGCAGCCCCGCCGGGACAGGGGGGAAATACGAGCAGTACTTC. Its protein is CASSPAGTGGKYEQYF.

The chain couples TRBV7-8 to TRBJ2-5; perhaps TRBD1 as D (6 bases). The CDR3 contains 19 residues. V was cut by 5 bases and J by 2 bases, with 27 bases left in between. CDR1 and CDR2 (germline): SGHVS, FQNEAQ. The CDR3 loop reads CASSGADSAAGQPQETQYF. The CDR3 region has the DNA TGTGCCAGCAGCGGAGCTGATTCTGCGGCAGGACAGCCACAAGAGACCCAGTACTTC.

This chain joins TRBV2 and TRBJ2-5; D is possibly TRBD1 or TRBD2 (5 bases each). Trimming removed 6 bases from V and 3 bases from J, with 14 bases in between. The CDR3 is made up of 14 amino acids. Germline-derived CDR1 and CDR2 are SNHLY and FYNNEI. The CDR3 here is CASSPGRTKETQYF. The CDR3 coding sequence is TGTGCCAGCAGCCCGGGACGGACCAAAGAGACCCAGTACTTC. The entire variable domain, with the rest obtained from reference TRBV2 and TRBJ2-5, is as follows: EPEVTQTPSHQVTQMGQEVILRCVPISNHLYFYWYRQILGQKVEFLVSFYNNEISEKSEIFDDQFSVERPDGSNFTLKIRSTKLEDSAMYFCASSPGRTKETQYFGPGTRLLVL.

This chain uses TRBV28 with TRBJ2-7; D remains ambiguous. Looked up from germline, CDR1 is MDHEN and CDR2 is SYDVKM. V lost 2 bases and J lost 2, with 13 bases in between. The CDR3 runs 15 residues. The CDR3 region has the DNA TGTGCCAGCAGTTTACCCCCGCCCCCAACCTACGAGCAGTACTTC. As protein: CASSLPPPPTYEQYF.

The gene calls are TRBV10-3 and TRBJ2-7, with 12 bases fitting TRBD2. This CDR3 contains 15 residues. Germline CDR1 ENHRY, CDR2 SYGVKD. Trimming cost V 3 bases and J 2 bases; bases outside gene matches: 2. The CDR3 protein is CAISEGLAGTYEQYF. The CDR3 nucleotides are TGTGCCATCAGTGAAGGACTAGCGGGGACCTACGAGCAGTACTTC.